A selection of T cell receptor beta chains follows, all from one sample in a study of blood T cell repertoires in COVID-19. Here immunoSEQ multiplex PCR was the method, and the copy in TCRdb shows in-frame clones only, minus some. Of roughly 140,000 clones in the sample, approximately 81% were seen once. The sequencing sample was made of peripheral blood. The receptors stem from a human donor in a cohort sampled during active COVID-19. Each CDR3 is given without its conserved first and last residue. D genes are given only for firm matches.

v_gene: TRBV28
j_gene: TRBJ2-7
d_gene: NA
CDR3aa: ASNRPQGHYEQY

v_gene: TRBV28
j_gene: TRBJ1-2
d_gene: NA
CDR3aa: ASSWGGPIDLGYT

v_gene: TRBV7-2
j_gene: TRBJ2-1
d_gene: NA
CDR3aa: ASSLVSIGFVNEQF

v_gene: TRBV5-6
j_gene: TRBJ2-7
d_gene: TRBD1
CDR3aa: ASSLVSGGFYEQY

v_gene: TRBV24-1
j_gene: TRBJ2-1
d_gene: TRBD2
CDR3aa: ATSDLWREGRNEQF

v_gene: TRBV5-1
j_gene: TRBJ2-1
d_gene: NA
CDR3aa: ASSSPEVGATIGF

v_gene: TRBV7-2
j_gene: TRBJ1-2
d_gene: TRBD1
CDR3aa: ASSPGTANYGYT

v_gene: TRBV7-8
j_gene: TRBJ1-2
d_gene: TRBD1
CDR3aa: ASSPRDRGFYGYT

v_gene: TRBV5-1
j_gene: TRBJ2-2
d_gene: TRBD2
CDR3aa: ASSPSGTSGSPNRGELF

v_gene: TRBV7-9
j_gene: TRBJ1-2
d_gene: NA
CDR3aa: ASSLGLSYGYT

v_gene: TRBV6-2/TRBV6-3
j_gene: TRBJ2-7
d_gene: NA
CDR3aa: ASSPSSYEQY

v_gene: TRBV4-1
j_gene: TRBJ2-2
d_gene: NA
CDR3aa: ASSRLGDFEGGELF

v_gene: TRBV7-8
j_gene: TRBJ1-4
d_gene: NA
CDR3aa: ASSLGNGGDNEKLF

v_gene: TRBV28
j_gene: TRBJ1-3
d_gene: TRBD1
CDR3aa: ASSSPGQGRNTIY

v_gene: TRBV5-5
j_gene: TRBJ1-3
d_gene: NA
CDR3aa: ASSLDPDSGNTIY

v_gene: TRBV4-1
j_gene: TRBJ2-7
d_gene: TRBD2
CDR3aa: ASSQGPFTSGSSYEQY